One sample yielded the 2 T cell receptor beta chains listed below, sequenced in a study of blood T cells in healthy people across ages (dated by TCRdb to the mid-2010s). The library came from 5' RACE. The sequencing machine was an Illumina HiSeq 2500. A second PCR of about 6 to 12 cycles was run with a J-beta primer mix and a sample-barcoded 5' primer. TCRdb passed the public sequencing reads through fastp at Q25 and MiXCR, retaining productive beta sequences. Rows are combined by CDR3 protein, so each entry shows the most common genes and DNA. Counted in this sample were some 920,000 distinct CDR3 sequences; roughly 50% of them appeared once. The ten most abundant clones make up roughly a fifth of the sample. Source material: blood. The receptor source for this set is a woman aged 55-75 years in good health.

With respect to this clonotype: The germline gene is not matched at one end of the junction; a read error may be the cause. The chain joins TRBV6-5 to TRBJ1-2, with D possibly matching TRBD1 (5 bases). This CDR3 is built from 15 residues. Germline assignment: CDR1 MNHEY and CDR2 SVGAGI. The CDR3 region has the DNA TGTGCTAGCAGTTACGGCCAGGGTGATATCTATGGCTACACCTTC. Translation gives CASSYGQGDIYGYTF.

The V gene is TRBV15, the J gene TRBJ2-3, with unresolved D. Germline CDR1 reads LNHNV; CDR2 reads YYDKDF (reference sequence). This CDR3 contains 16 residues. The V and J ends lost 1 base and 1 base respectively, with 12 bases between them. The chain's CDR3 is CATSRGRTPGTDTQYF. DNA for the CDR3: TGTGCCACCAGCAGAGGTAGGACGCCGGGCACAGATACGCAGTATTTT.